This TCR beta chain comes out of a study of CD8+ T cells in alopecia areata. The wider study: Treated patients took oral tofacitinib at 5 to 10 mg twice daily.

Trimming took off 1 base at V and 3 bases at J, with 10 bases between the two ends. The germline gives CDR1 SQVTM, CDR2 ANQGSEA. The CDR3 is 13 residues long. Reverse transcription of extracted RNA yielded cDNA, which provided the sequencing template. TCRdb's table, derived via immunoSEQ multiplex PCR, lists solely in-frame clones and lacks some. The sample yields about 150,000 clones, more than 75% seen once. Sequencing was performed on CD8+ T cells sorted from blood, taken at week 0. The clonotype originates from a human donor with alopecia areata. The chain combines TRBV29-1 with TRBJ2-7, with a tentative D call TRBD1 (5 bases). CDR3 DNA: TGCAGCGTTGAAGGACAGCCTAACTACGAGCAGTACTTC. As protein: CSVEGQPNYEQYF.